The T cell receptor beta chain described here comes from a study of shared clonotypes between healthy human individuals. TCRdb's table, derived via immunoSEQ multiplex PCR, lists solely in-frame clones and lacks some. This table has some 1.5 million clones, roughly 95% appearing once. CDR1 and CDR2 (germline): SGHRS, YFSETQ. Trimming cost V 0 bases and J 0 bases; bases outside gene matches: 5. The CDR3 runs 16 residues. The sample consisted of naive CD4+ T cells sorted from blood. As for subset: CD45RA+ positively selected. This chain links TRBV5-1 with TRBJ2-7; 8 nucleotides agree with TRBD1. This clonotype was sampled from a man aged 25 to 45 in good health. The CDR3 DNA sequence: TGCGCCAGCAGCTTGGTCGGGACAGGACTCTCCTACGAGCAGTACTTC. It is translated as CASSLVGTGLSYEQYF.